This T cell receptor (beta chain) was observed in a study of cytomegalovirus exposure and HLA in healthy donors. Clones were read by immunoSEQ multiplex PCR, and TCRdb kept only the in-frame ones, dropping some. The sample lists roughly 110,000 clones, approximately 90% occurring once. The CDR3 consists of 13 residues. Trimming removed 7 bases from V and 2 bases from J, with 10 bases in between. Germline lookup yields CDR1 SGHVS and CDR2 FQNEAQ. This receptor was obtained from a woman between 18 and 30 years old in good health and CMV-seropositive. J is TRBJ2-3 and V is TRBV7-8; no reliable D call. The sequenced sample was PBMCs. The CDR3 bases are TGTGCCAGCATCCCAGATTACACAGATACGCAGTATTTT. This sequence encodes CASIPDYTDTQYF.